A selection of T cell receptor beta chains follows, all from one sample in a study of post-analysis software for immune sequencing data. TCRdb re-called the PCR reads through MiXCR, storing one row per CDR3 protein. The sample records 250,000 to 300,000 distinct CDR3 sequences, just over 35% being singletons. The specimen sequenced was blood. The receptors come from a girl aged 10-17 years with multiple sclerosis. Each CDR3 is given with its conserved first and last residue. Fields, in order: clone size, CDR3 length, J gene, D gene, V gene, CDR3 DNA, CDR3 protein. The D gene is left open where the match is weak. Where a row states a size, it is once, few, many or the class of an expanded clone; other rows omit it.

clone size: -
CDR3 length: 13
J gene: TRBJ1-2
D gene: -
V gene: TRBV10-3
CDR3 DNA: TGTGCCACTCATGGGGCAGCGGGCTATGGCTACACCTTC
CDR3 protein: CATHGAAGYGYTF

clone size: -
CDR3 length: 14
J gene: TRBJ2-7
D gene: -
V gene: TRBV9
CDR3 DNA: TGTGCCAGCAGTCCGGACTCGTTCTCCTACGAGCAGTACTTC
CDR3 protein: CASSPDSFSYEQYF

clone size: -
CDR3 length: 15
J gene: TRBJ1-1
D gene: -
V gene: TRBV5-1
CDR3 DNA: TGCGCCAGCAGCTTGGGCTCGGGGGCGAACACTGAAGCTTTCTTT
CDR3 protein: CASSLGSGANTEAFF

clone size: many
CDR3 length: 14
J gene: TRBJ1-5
D gene: -
V gene: TRBV27
CDR3 DNA: TGTGCCAGCAGGCAGGGTAGGGGAAATCAGCCCCAGCATTTT
CDR3 protein: CASRQGRGNQPQHF

clone size: once
CDR3 length: 13
J gene: TRBJ1-2
D gene: TRBD1
V gene: TRBV6-6
CDR3 DNA: TGTGCCAGCAGACCCCAGGGGGCGGGGGGCTACACCTTC
CDR3 protein: CASRPQGAGGYTF

clone size: -
CDR3 length: 17
J gene: TRBJ2-3
D gene: -
V gene: TRBV11-2
CDR3 DNA: TGTGCCAGCAGCTTAGGTCGTCCCCGAGGTAGCACAGATACGCAGTATTTT
CDR3 protein: CASSLGRPRGSTDTQYF

clone size: -
CDR3 length: 13
J gene: TRBJ1-4
D gene: -
V gene: TRBV3-1
CDR3 DNA: TGTGCCAGCAGCCAAGGGACACGTGAAAAACTGTTTTTT
CDR3 protein: CASSQGTREKLFF

clone size: many
CDR3 length: 14
J gene: TRBJ2-3
D gene: -
V gene: TRBV7-2
CDR3 DNA: TGTGCCAGCAGCCCAACGTTTAGCACAGATACGCAGTATTTT
CDR3 protein: CASSPTFSTDTQYF

clone size: many
CDR3 length: 16
J gene: TRBJ2-3
D gene: -
V gene: TRBV6-1
CDR3 DNA: TGTGCCAGCAGTGATGGGAGGGGGGAGGAAATAGATACGCAGTATTTT
CDR3 protein: CASSDGRGEEIDTQYF

clone size: many
CDR3 length: 15
J gene: TRBJ2-3
D gene: TRBD1
V gene: TRBV20-1
CDR3 DNA: TGCAGTGCTAGCCCCGGACAGGGGAGCACAGATACGCAGTATTTT
CDR3 protein: CSASPGQGSTDTQYF

clone size: many
CDR3 length: 15
J gene: TRBJ2-3
D gene: -
V gene: TRBV7-2
CDR3 DNA: TGTGCCAGCAGCTTTGGGGGGGCGGGCGCAGATACGCAGTATTTT
CDR3 protein: CASSFGGAGADTQYF

clone size: -
CDR3 length: 12
J gene: TRBJ1-2
D gene: -
V gene: TRBV28
CDR3 DNA: TGTGCCAGCAGTTTATTAGGGGGAGGCTACACCTTC
CDR3 protein: CASSLLGGGYTF

clone size: -
CDR3 length: 15
J gene: TRBJ2-2
D gene: TRBD1
V gene: TRBV5-1
CDR3 DNA: TGCGCCAGCAGCTTGGGGGACAGGAACACCGGGGAGCTGTTTTTT
CDR3 protein: CASSLGDRNTGELFF

clone size: many
CDR3 length: 15
J gene: TRBJ2-5
D gene: -
V gene: TRBV7-2
CDR3 DNA: TGTGCCAGCAGCTTAGCACAGGGTTTCGGTGAGACCCAGTACTTC
CDR3 protein: CASSLAQGFGETQYF

clone size: few
CDR3 length: 15
J gene: TRBJ2-1
D gene: -
V gene: TRBV10-3
CDR3 DNA: TGTGCCATCAGTGAGCAGGGCTTGTTTGCCAATGAGCAGTTCTTC
CDR3 protein: CAISEQGLFANEQFF

clone size: -
CDR3 length: 14
J gene: TRBJ1-5
D gene: TRBD1
V gene: TRBV20-1
CDR3 DNA: TGCAGTGCCCCCCACAGGGGGGGTCTTCAGCCCCAGCATTTT
CDR3 protein: CSAPHRGGLQPQHF

clone size: few
CDR3 length: 13
J gene: TRBJ1-1
D gene: -
V gene: TRBV24-1
CDR3 DNA: TGTGCCACCAGGAGACGGGAGGACACTGAAGCTTTCTTT
CDR3 protein: CATRRREDTEAFF

clone size: many
CDR3 length: 15
J gene: TRBJ2-7
D gene: -
V gene: TRBV5-6
CDR3 DNA: TGTGCCAGCAGCACCGGGGCCGGGTCCGGTTACGAGCAGTACTTC
CDR3 protein: CASSTGAGSGYEQYF

clone size: -
CDR3 length: 15
J gene: TRBJ2-3
D gene: TRBD2
V gene: TRBV7-9
CDR3 DNA: TGTGCCGGCAGTCCTCTGGCGGGGGGCACAGATACGCAGTATTTT
CDR3 protein: CAGSPLAGGTDTQYF

clone size: many
CDR3 length: 14
J gene: TRBJ1-2
D gene: -
V gene: TRBV5-1
CDR3 DNA: TGCGCCAGCAGCTTTCAGGCCTCCGACTATGGCTACACCTTC
CDR3 protein: CASSFQASDYGYTF

clone size: -
CDR3 length: 13
J gene: TRBJ2-1
D gene: -
V gene: TRBV7-3
CDR3 DNA: TGTGCCAGCAGCTTTTCCGGGTACAATGAGCAGTTCTTC
CDR3 protein: CASSFSGYNEQFF

clone size: -
CDR3 length: 14
J gene: TRBJ1-2
D gene: -
V gene: TRBV7-2
CDR3 DNA: TGTGCCAGCAGCCCCCGCGGGGGCGGGCATGGCTACACCTTC
CDR3 protein: CASSPRGGGHGYTF

clone size: once
CDR3 length: 14
J gene: TRBJ2-3
D gene: TRBD2
V gene: TRBV6-1
CDR3 DNA: TGTGCCAGCAGTGCCTGGGGGGGACCAGATACGCAGTATTTT
CDR3 protein: CASSAWGGPDTQYF

clone size: -
CDR3 length: 15
J gene: TRBJ1-1
D gene: -
V gene: TRBV3-1
CDR3 DNA: TGTGCCAGCAGCCAAGGAGAGGGTTTGCGGACTGAAGCTTTCTTT
CDR3 protein: CASSQGEGLRTEAFF

clone size: many
CDR3 length: 17
J gene: TRBJ2-1
D gene: TRBD2
V gene: TRBV7-2
CDR3 DNA: TGTGCCAGCATACGAAACATACGACGGGAGGGATACAATGAGCAGTTCTTC
CDR3 protein: CASIRNIRREGYNEQFF

clone size: few
CDR3 length: 13
J gene: TRBJ1-5
D gene: -
V gene: TRBV24-1
CDR3 DNA: TGTGCCACCCGGGGGGTCGGCAATCAGCCCCAGCATTTT
CDR3 protein: CATRGVGNQPQHF

clone size: -
CDR3 length: 15
J gene: TRBJ2-7
D gene: TRBD1
V gene: TRBV6-6
CDR3 DNA: TGTGCCAGCAGCGAGCCGGGACAGGGCAGCTACGAGCAGTACTTC
CDR3 protein: CASSEPGQGSYEQYF

clone size: many
CDR3 length: 12
J gene: TRBJ2-1
D gene: -
V gene: TRBV9
CDR3 DNA: TGTGCCAGCAGCGAAACCAACAATGAGCAGTTCTTC
CDR3 protein: CASSETNNEQFF

clone size: -
CDR3 length: 16
J gene: TRBJ1-1
D gene: TRBD1
V gene: TRBV6-1
CDR3 DNA: TGTGCCAGCAGTGATGGAGGAGGACAGGGGGCTAGTGAAGCTTTCTTT
CDR3 protein: CASSDGGGQGASEAFF

clone size: -
CDR3 length: 15
J gene: TRBJ2-7
D gene: -
V gene: TRBV3-1
CDR3 DNA: TGTGCCAGCAGCCAAGGAATGGAGCGGAGCTACGAGCAGTACTTC
CDR3 protein: CASSQGMERSYEQYF

clone size: -
CDR3 length: 11
J gene: TRBJ1-2
D gene: -
V gene: TRBV28
CDR3 DNA: TGTGCCAGCAGTTGGGGCGCTGGCTACACCTTC
CDR3 protein: CASSWGAGYTF